The rows below give T cell receptor beta chains drawn from one sample of a study of shared clonotypes between healthy human individuals. Assay: immunoSEQ multiplex PCR; the TCRdb copy retains only in-frame clones and omits some. The table includes about 2.1 million clones, just under 95% detected once. The source material was naive CD8+ T cells from PBMCs. All receptors derive from a man aged 18 to 30 in good health. Some clones in this sample may be carry-over from other donors' samples. The CDR3 runs from the conserved cysteine through the conserved F or W. The D gene is left open where the match is weak. Expanded clones get a size class; other rows say once, few or many, or leave the size out.

TRBJ2-2,TRBD2,TRBV10-2,-,CASSATGTSGGFWGGELFF,TGCGCCAGCAGTGCCACCGGGACTAGCGGAGGTTTTTGGGGCGGGGAGCTGTTTTTT
TRBJ1-4,-,TRBV6-1,-,CASSDQGGEKLFF,TGTGCCAGCAGTGATCAAGGTGGCGAAAAACTGTTTTTT
TRBJ1-3,-,TRBV27,-,CASSPTQLSGNTIYF,TGTGCCAGCAGTCCCACACAGCTCTCCGGAAACACCATATATTTT
TRBJ1-2,-,TRBV2,-,CASSRGGDDYGYTF,TGTGCCAGCAGCCGTGGGGGTGACGACTATGGCTACACCTTC
TRBJ1-4,TRBD1,TRBV28,-,CASRWTGRATNEKLFF,TGTGCCAGCAGATGGACAGGGCGGGCAACTAATGAAAAACTGTTTTTT
TRBJ2-2,TRBD1,TRBV30,-,CASDRANTGELFF,TGTGCCTCGGACAGGGCGAACACCGGGGAGCTGTTTTTT
TRBJ2-3,TRBD2,TRBV28,-,CASRKGLDLDTQYF,TGTGCCAGCAGAAAGGGACTAGACCTGGATACGCAGTATTTT
TRBJ1-3,-,TRBV28,-,CASSRTLGGTIKGGSGNTIYF,TGTGCCAGCAGTCGAACGCTGGGGGGCACAATTAAAGGGGGCTCTGGAAACACCATATATTTT
TRBJ2-3,-,TRBV5-6,-,CASSPRDWSTDTQYF,TGTGCCAGCAGCCCCCGGGACTGGAGCACAGATACGCAGTATTTT
TRBJ2-7,TRBD1,TRBV6-5,few,CASSYTRQGTEQYF,TGTGCCAGCAGTTACACCAGACAGGGAACCGAGCAGTACTTC
TRBJ1-4,-,TRBV4-1,-,CASSQERSRGEKLFF,TGCGCCAGCAGCCAAGAGAGATCCAGGGGTGAAAAACTGTTTTTT
TRBJ2-7,TRBD2,TRBV11-2,-,CASSPSGRAYEQYF,TGTGCCAGCAGCCCAAGCGGGAGGGCGTACGAGCAGTACTTC
TRBJ2-1,-,TRBV20-1,-,CSATPGNEQFF,TGCAGTGCTACCCCGGGGAATGAGCAGTTCTTC
TRBJ2-2,TRBD2,TRBV7-7,-,CASSLTGANGGSPGELFF,TGTGCCAGCAGCCTCACCGGGGCTAACGGGGGGTCTCCCGGGGAGCTGTTTTTT
TRBJ1-2,-,TRBV10-2,-,CASSESDTDYGYTF,TGCGCCAGCAGTGAATCAGACACTGACTATGGCTACACCTTC
TRBJ2-3,-,TRBV27,-,CASSWQWTDVTQYF,TGTGCCAGCAGTTGGCAGTGGACCGATGTTACGCAGTATTTT
TRBJ1-4,-,TRBV7-6,-,CASSLIYREDEKLFF,TGTGCCAGCAGCTTAATTTACAGGGAGGATGAAAAACTGTTTTTT
TRBJ1-5,-,TRBV6-5,-,CASSYRAPGFDQPQHF,TGTGCCAGCAGTTACCGCGCCCCCGGGTTCGATCAGCCCCAGCATTTT
TRBJ2-7,-,TRBV27,-,CASSYQATPYEQYF,TGTGCCAGCAGTTACCAGGCCACCCCCTACGAGCAGTACTTC
TRBJ1-3,-,TRBV6-4,-,CASSDPNGNTIYF,TGTGCCAGCAGTGACCCCAATGGAAACACCATATATTTT
TRBJ1-1,-,TRBV19,-,CASSPGTVNTEAFF,TGTGCCAGTAGCCCCGGGACGGTGAACACTGAAGCTTTCTTT
TRBJ1-1,-,TRBV19,few,CASSLPTGMNTEAFF,TGTGCCAGTAGTTTGCCAACAGGGATGAACACTGAAGCTTTCTTT
TRBJ2-7,TRBD2,TRBV2,-,CASRVAGGPTSYEQYF,TGTGCCAGCAGGGTAGCGGGAGGACCTACCTCCTACGAGCAGTACTTC
TRBJ1-2,-,TRBV4-3,-,CASSQAPGHHGYTF,TGCGCCAGCAGCCAGGCTCCAGGGCACCATGGCTACACCTTC
TRBJ2-7,TRBD2,TRBV27,-,CASSLMASGSYEQYF,TGTGCCAGCAGTTTAATGGCTAGCGGGAGTTACGAGCAGTACTTC
TRBJ2-2,-,TRBV19,-,CASTPMRGGELFF,TGTGCCAGTACCCCTATGAGGGGGGGGGAGCTGTTTTTT
TRBJ2-5,TRBD2,TRBV11-3,-,CASSLSGTWETQYF,TGTGCCAGCAGCTTAAGCGGGACGTGGGAGACCCAGTACTTC
TRBJ2-3,TRBD1,TRBV4-3,-,CASGPGQGIDTQYF,TGCGCCAGCGGACCGGGACAGGGGATTGATACGCAGTATTTT